In its sample, the clone carrying this T cell receptor (beta chain) was seen once. The data were taken from a study of blood T cell repertoires in COVID-19. The wider study: Samples came from the United States, Italy and Spain, spanning acute and convalescent COVID-19. PBMCs, B-cell-depleted T cells, or T cells provided the cDNA or gDNA that made up the material.

Authors' data handling: Reference gene primer amplification gave estimated nucleated cell counts. Measured with immunoSEQ multiplex PCR; TCRdb has only the in-frame clones, and not every one. The DNA gave D and trimming, while V, J and clone size come from that table. The profile shows roughly 130,000 clones, 79% of them singletons. Germline lookup yields CDR1 SGHRS and CDR2 YFSETQ. The CDR3 runs to 14 residues. V was clipped by 2 bases and J by 7 bases; unmatched bases: 8. The clonotype comes from a man aged 55-75 years with acute or convalescent COVID-19. The rearrangement links TRBV5-1 to TRBJ2-5, with 7 nucleotides matching TRBD2. Sequencing input: peripheral blood. This CDR3 reads CASSFRDPGGTQYF. CDR3 nucleotides: TGCGCCAGCAGCTTCCGGGACCCGGGAGGGACCCAGTACTTC.